The 22 T cell receptor beta chains below were found in one sample sequenced in a study of T-cell reconstitution after alpha-beta-depleted transplantation in children. The TCRbeta library was prepared with unique molecular identifiers. A single record per CDR3 protein comes from TCRdb applying MiXCR to the PCR reads. The sample carries around 400,000 distinct CDR3 sequences, roughly 20% recorded once. The sequencing here drew on PBMCs from the stem cell graft donor, taken from the stem cell graft. The receptors shown here come from a human donor who donated a stem cell graft to a child with acute myeloid leukemia.

This clonotype appeared a few times. The chain joins TRBV20-1 to TRBJ2-7; no definite D call. This CDR3 contains 14 residues. Germline values: CDR1 DFQATT, CDR2 SNEGSKA (reference sequence). Deletions cut 3 bases from V and 1 base from J, with 13 bases between. The CDR3 reads CSASIPVDSYEQYF. The CDR3 bases are TGCAGTGCTAGCATTCCAGTTGATTCCTACGAGCAGTACTTC.

This clonotype showed up many times. V is TRBV20-1 and J is TRBJ2-5, with TRBD2 matching 7 bases. The CDR3 runs to 14 residues. V dropped 0 bases and J dropped 2; count of bases not matched to a gene: 3. CDR1 and CDR2 (germline): DFQATT, SNEGSKA (reference sequence). Written as DNA, the CDR3 is TGCAGTGCTAGAGATCCTAGCGGACAAGAGACCCAGTACTTC. Amino acids: CSARDPSGQETQYF.

A few counts support this clonotype. The rearrangement uses TRBV20-1 and TRBJ1-5; 7 nucleotides agree with TRBD1. The CDR3 covers 16 residues. Germline values: CDR1 DFQATT, CDR2 SNEGSKA (reference sequence). Trimming cost V 0 bases and J 5 bases; bases outside gene matches: 10. CDR3 bases: TGCAGTGCTAGAGATCATGAGGGGGCGCTATATCAGCCCCAGCATTTT. Residues: CSARDHEGALYQPQHF.

This clonotype was recorded a few times. The rearrangement links TRBV7-2 to TRBJ1-2; the D gene is possibly TRBD1 (6 bases). This CDR3 is built from 14 residues. V was cut by 5 bases and J by 6 bases, with 16 bases left in between. Germline values: CDR1 SGHTA, CDR2 FQGNSA. CDR3 sequence (DNA): TGTGCCAGCAGCCCCGTGCGGGGGGGCCATGGCTACACCTTC. Its translation is CASSPVRGGHGYTF.

This clonotype was picked up a small number of times. The chain has TRBV12-3 or TRBV12-4 and TRBJ1-2, with no clear D. The ends were cut back, 0 bases at V and 4 bases at J, with 12 bases in the middle. CDR3 size: 15 residues. The CDR3, as DNA: TGTGCCAGCAGTTTAGCATCTAAGAGGGCCTATGGCTACACCTTC. This encodes CASSLASKRAYGYTF.

The V and J genes are TRBV20-1 and TRBJ1-5; weak D call: TRBD1 (5 bases). The CDR3 length is 14 residues. Per the germline V gene, CDR1 is DFQATT and CDR2 is SNEGSKA (reference sequence). With 5 bases removed from V and 1 base from J, the gap between germline ends came to 12 bases. The CDR3: CSAGRGGSNQPQHF. The CDR3 coding sequence is TGCAGTGCTGGGAGGGGTGGGAGCAATCAGCCCCAGCATTTT.

This clonotype was detected ten times or more. The rearrangement links TRBV28 to TRBJ2-7, with D perhaps matching TRBD1 (5 bases). V was shortened by 4 bases and J by 3 bases, with 13 bases between the two germline ends. The length of the CDR3 is 14 residues. CDR1 is MDHEN, CDR2 SYDVKM, per germline. The CDR3 DNA reads TGTGCCAGCAGTTCAGACAGATACCTCTACGAGCAGTACTTC. Its protein product is CASSSDRYLYEQYF.

J is TRBJ2-2 and V is TRBV20-1, with TRBD1 matching 9 bases. CDR3 size: 16 residues. CDR1 and CDR2 (germline): DFQATT, SNEGSKA (reference sequence). The junction had 7 bases not matched to a gene; V was cut back by 0 bases and J by 5 bases. The chain's CDR3 is CSARDRDRVWTGELFF. DNA for the CDR3: TGCAGTGCTAGAGATAGGGACAGGGTGTGGACCGGGGAGCTGTTTTTT.

The chain couples TRBV27 to TRBJ1-2; D is ambiguous. Per the germline V gene, CDR1 is MNHEY and CDR2 is SMNVEV (reference sequence). V was shortened by 0 bases and J by 5 bases, with 13 bases between the two germline ends. This CDR3 comprises 15 residues. CDR3 loop: CASSLSRLRVYGYTF. Written as DNA, the CDR3 is TGTGCCAGCAGTTTATCGAGGCTGCGGGTGTATGGCTACACCTTC.

This clonotype has a handful of counts. This may be a read error: a much more frequent sequence differs by one nucleotide. The V gene is TRBV20-1, the J gene TRBJ2-1; D is possibly TRBD1 (5 bases). The CDR3 runs to 15 residues. Per the germline V gene, CDR1 is DFQATT and CDR2 is SNEGSKA (reference sequence). Trimming stripped 5 bases from V and 3 bases from J, with 17 bases between. For the CDR3, the DNA is TGCAGTGCTTCCCGAGGACAAGCGTACTACAATGAGCAGTTCTTC. Protein product: CSASRGQAYYNEQFF.

This clonotype has a count of ten or more. The chain carries TRBV29-1 and TRBJ2-5; D may be TRBD2 (5 bases). Looked up from germline, CDR1 is SQVTM and CDR2 is ANQGSEA. Trimming took 4 bases from V and 3 from J, leaving 12 bases between them. The CDR3 runs to 13 residues. The CDR3: CSVVPSAEETQYF. The CDR3 bases are TGCAGCGTTGTGCCGTCAGCGGAAGAGACCCAGTACTTC.

This clonotype was recorded a few times. The chain has TRBV9 and TRBJ2-1, with TRBD2 as a possible D gene (6 bases). Deletions cut 0 bases from V and 1 base from J, with 8 bases between. This CDR3 spans 15 amino acids. Germline V lookup: CDR1 SGDLS, CDR2 YYNGEE. The CDR3, as DNA: TGTGCCAGCAGCGTAGGGACTACGTCCTACAATGAGCAGTTCTTC. It specifies CASSVGTTSYNEQFF.

This chain joins TRBV29-1 and TRBJ2-7; 11 bases fit TRBD2. The CDR3 totals 13 residues. Trimming cost V 6 bases and J 3 bases; bases outside gene matches: 4. Germline V lookup: CDR1 SQVTM, CDR2 ANQGSEA. DNA for the CDR3: TGCAGCGTCGTGACTAGCGGGATCTACGAGCAGTACTTC. It translates to CSVVTSGIYEQYF.

This clonotype was observed many times. The V call is TRBV4-2, the J call TRBJ2-1, with D unclear. CDR3 length: 14 amino acids. The ends were cut back, 0 bases at V and 10 bases at J, with 13 bases in the middle. The V gene's germline CDR1 is LGHNA and CDR2 YNFKEQ. CDR3 sequence (DNA): TGTGCCAGCAGCCAAGAGTCCCATAACCGGGAGCAGTTCTTC. The encoded protein is CASSQESHNREQFF.

The rearrangement links TRBV2 to TRBJ2-2, with D tentatively TRBD2 (5 bases). Trimming removed 1 base at V and 5 bases at J, with 11 bases between. This CDR3 has 15 amino acids. The germline V gene encodes CDR1 SNHLY and CDR2 FYNNEI. DNA for the CDR3: TGTGCCAGCAGTGAAGAGGGCTCGGGGACCGGGGAGCTGTTTTTT. This codes for CASSEEGSGTGELFF.

This rearrangement joins TRBV5-2 to TRBJ2-1; TRBD2, the D gene given by the table, was not confirmed from the DNA. TRBV5-2 is tagged as a pseudogene. There are 16 residues in the CDR3. The CDR3 loop is CASNPRTSGSVNEHFF. The CDR3 coding sequence is TGTGCCAGCAACCCAAGGACTAGCGGGAGTGTAAATGAGCATTTCTTC.

J is TRBJ2-3 and V is TRBV12-3 or TRBV12-4, with TRBD1 matching over 9 bases. The CDR3 is made up of 17 amino acids. With V trimmed by 7 bases and J by 6 bases, 17 bases remained unmatched. The CDR3 sequence is CASTPRTGVLLKDTQYF. The CDR3 nucleotides are TGTGCCAGCACTCCCCGGACAGGGGTTCTTCTTAAGGATACGCAGTATTTT.

This chain joins TRBV27 and TRBJ2-7; 8 bases map to TRBD1. The germline V gene has CDR1 MNHEY and CDR2 SMNVEV (reference sequence). This CDR3 is built from 15 residues. The junction had 4 bases not matched to a gene; V was cut back by 0 bases and J by 3 bases. In DNA form, the CDR3 reads TGTGCCAGCAGTTTATCGGGGACAGGACTCTACGAGCAGTACTTC. Translation: CASSLSGTGLYEQYF.

This clonotype showed up many times. The chain recombines TRBV29-1 with TRBJ2-1; D is perhaps TRBD2 (6 bases). Germline V CDR1 and CDR2: SQVTM, ANQGSEA. V was clipped by 8 bases and J by 1 base, with 18 bases between them. CDR3 size: 15 residues. CDR3 amino acids: CSLQWGGKSYNEQFF. CDR3 in DNA: TGCAGCTTGCAGTGGGGCGGGAAATCCTACAATGAGCAGTTCTTC.

This clonotype was counted many times. The chain is built from TRBV4-3 and TRBJ2-1; TRBD2 might be the D (5 bases). The V end was cut by 4 bases, the J end by 0 bases, with 10 bases between. The V gene's germline CDR1 is LGHNA and CDR2 YSLEER. The length of the CDR3 is 15 residues. CDR3 nucleotides: TGCGCCAGCAGCCCAGCGGATAGCTCCTACAATGAGCAGTTCTTC. Residues: CASSPADSSYNEQFF.

This clonotype came up a few times. The V gene is TRBV6-1, the J gene TRBJ2-2; no reliable D call. The V end was cut by 8 bases, the J end by 7 bases, with 14 bases between. CDR1 MNHNS and CDR2 SASEGT come from the germline V gene. CDR3 length equals 13 residues. Written as DNA, the CDR3 is TGTGCCAGCTCCGGACCCGTTGTCGGGGAGCTGTTTTTT. This encodes CASSGPVVGELFF.

This clonotype showed up just a few times. This chain links TRBV27 with TRBJ1-5, with 7 positions matching TRBD1. CDR1 and CDR2 from the germline V gene are MNHEY and SMNVEV (reference sequence). Trimming took 6 bases from V and 5 from J; bases not matched to a gene: 10. This CDR3 contains 15 residues. In nucleotides, the CDR3 is TGTGCCAGCAGCTCCCTGACAGGGCAGGATCAGCCCCAGCATTTT. This codes for CASSSLTGQDQPQHF.